Below are 32 T cell receptor beta chains sequenced from a single sample in a study of blood T cell repertoires in COVID-19. Data came from immunoSEQ multiplex PCR; TCRdb stores just in-frame clones and leaves some out. This sample has approximately 100,000 clones; about 88% occur once, and the top ten carry 6.2%. Sample: peripheral blood. These receptors all come from a human donor in a cohort sampled during active COVID-19.

The gene calls are TRBV7-3 and TRBJ2-1, with TRBD1 matching 9 bases. The CDR3 is 17 residues long. The germline gives CDR1 SGHTA, CDR2 FQGTGA. The junction had 13 bases not matched to a gene; V was cut back by 2 bases and J by 8 bases. Here the CDR3 DNA reads TGTGCCAGCAGCTTAGCCCCCCCCGGGACAGGGAGGGATGAGCAGTTCTTC. Encoded protein: CASSLAPPGTGRDEQFF.

This rearrangement joins TRBV5-1 to TRBJ2-3, with 9 bases identical to TRBD2. Trimming at V came to 3 bases and at J to 6 bases, leaving 20 bases not matched to a gene. This CDR3 has 19 residues. Looked up from germline, CDR1 is SGHRS and CDR2 is YFSETQ. This CDR3 reads CASSSPEGSGGHRADTQYF. The DNA for the CDR3 is TGCGCCAGCAGCTCTCCTGAGGGTAGCGGGGGCCACCGAGCGGATACGCAGTATTTT.

The chain's CDR3 is CASMGGGTSLWDEQYF. Written as DNA, the CDR3 is TGTGCCAGCATGGGCGGCGGGACTAGCCTCTGGGACGAGCAGTACTTC. J is TRBJ2-7 and V is TRBV5-6, with 9 nucleotides matching TRBD2. The CDR3 is 16 residues long. Trimming took 6 bases from V and 5 from J; bases not matched to a gene: 15. Germline CDR1 SGHDT, CDR2 YYEEEE.

The CDR3 region is CASSLRSRGTGELFF. CDR3 in DNA: TGTGCCAGCAGCTTAAGGAGCCGTGGCACCGGGGAGCTGTTTTTT. The gene calls are TRBV7-3 and TRBJ2-2; D gene uncertain. Germline loops: CDR1 SGHTA, CDR2 FQGTGA. The V and J ends lost 1 base and 4 bases respectively, with 10 bases between them. The CDR3 loop spans 15 amino acids.

This clone showed up just a few times. The chain is built from TRBV19 and TRBJ2-7; 10 nucleotides align to TRBD1. Germline V gene sequence: CDR1 LNHDA, CDR2 SQIVND (reference sequence). This CDR3 is built from 18 residues. J lost 2 bases, V lost 6 bases, and 16 bases had no gene match. CDR3 sequence (DNA): TGTGCCAGTAGCCAATGGGGAAGTGGGGACAGGGGAGCCTACGAGCAGTACTTC. Its translation: CASSQWGSGDRGAYEQYF.

The chain is built from TRBV2 and TRBJ1-5, with 7 positions matching TRBD1. Germline V gene data show CDR1 as SNHLY and CDR2 as FYNNEI. The CDR3 spans 15 residues. After removal of 2 bases from V and 4 bases from J, the junction contained 5 bases not matched to a gene. This CDR3 is CASSEKRGLNQPQHF. The DNA of the CDR3 is TGTGCCAGCAGTGAAAAAAGGGGGCTTAATCAGCCCCAGCATTTT.

This rearrangement joins TRBV5-1 to TRBJ2-7; TRBD2 matches 12 bases. The CDR3 contains 15 residues. Germline CDR1 SGHRS, CDR2 YFSETQ. Trimming took 4 bases from V and 1 from J; bases not matched to a gene: 3. CDR3 DNA sequence: TGCGCCAGCAGCAAAGGGACTAGCGGGTCCTACGAGCAGTACTTC. Amino acid sequence: CASSKGTSGSYEQYF.

V usage is TRBV6-2 or TRBV6-3 and J usage is TRBJ2-2; a possible D gene is TRBD1 (6 bases). The ends were cut back, 0 bases at V and 7 bases at J, with 12 bases in the middle. CDR1 is MNHEY and CDR2 is SVGEGT in the germline V gene. CDR3 length: 15 amino acids. DNA of the CDR3: TGTGCCAGCAGTTACTCTGGGCAGGGGAACGGGGAGCTGTTTTTT. As protein: CASSYSGQGNGELFF.

The chain joins TRBV4-1 to TRBJ2-1, with a tentative D call TRBD1 (5 bases). The CDR3 covers 15 residues. CDR1 is MGHRA and CDR2 is YSYEKL in the germline V gene. V dropped 4 bases and J dropped 5 bases, with 15 bases sitting between them. For the CDR3, the DNA is TGCGCCAGCAGCCCTGGAAGGGGAAGCAACAATGAGCAGTTCTTC. This translates into CASSPGRGSNNEQFF.

This clone has a handful of counts. The V gene is TRBV14, the J gene TRBJ1-2, with 10 bases identical to TRBD1. Germline V gene lookup returns CDR1 SGHDN and CDR2 FVKESK. CDR3 length equals 13 residues. V was clipped by 6 bases and J by 7 bases; unmatched bases: 5. The CDR3 protein is CASSRTGGGGYTF. CDR3 DNA: TGTGCCAGCAGTCGGACAGGGGGAGGTGGCTACACCTTC.

V usage is TRBV11-2 and J usage is TRBJ2-1; TRBD1 matches at 8 bases. J lost 0 bases, V lost 4 bases, and 5 bases had no gene match. Germline assignment: CDR1 SGHAT and CDR2 FQNNGV. This CDR3 contains 16 residues. DNA for the CDR3: TGTGCCAGCAGCTGGCAAACAGGGGGCTCCTACAATGAGCAGTTCTTC. It specifies CASSWQTGGSYNEQFF.

This rearrangement joins TRBV5-6 to TRBJ2-7; D not resolved. V was trimmed by 2 bases and J by 5 bases, leaving 14 bases between them. Germline V gene lookup returns CDR1 SGHDT and CDR2 YYEEEE. The CDR3 has 14 residues. The CDR3 loop reads CASSFNGLIDEQYF. The CDR3 coding sequence is TGTGCCAGCAGCTTTAATGGGCTCATTGACGAGCAGTACTTC.

The V call is TRBV25-1, the J call TRBJ2-1, with unresolved D. Germline CDR1 is MGHDK and CDR2 is SYGVNS. V shed 2 bases and J shed 0 bases, with 17 bases lying between them. The CDR3 sequence is 18 residues long. CDR3 amino acids: CASSELFPTKSSYNEQFF. The DNA for the CDR3 is TGTGCCAGCAGTGAACTATTCCCGACAAAGAGCTCCTACAATGAGCAGTTCTTC.

The chain is built from TRBV28 and TRBJ1-2, with D unresolved. CDR1 and CDR2 (germline): MDHEN, SYDVKM. Trimming removed 6 bases at V and 4 bases at J, with 6 bases between. The CDR3 runs 11 residues. In nucleotides, the CDR3 is TGTGCCAGCAGCACAGCCTATGGCTACACCTTC. This translates into CASSTAYGYTF.

In its sample, this clone was seen once. The rearrangement links TRBV5-1 to TRBJ1-5, with TRBD1 identical over 9 bases. From germline, CDR1 is SGHRS and CDR2 YFSETQ. V lost 2 bases, J lost 6 bases, and 6 bases stayed unmatched. The CDR3 has 15 residues. This chain's CDR3 is CASSFGDRDIQPQHF. The CDR3 bases are TGCGCCAGCAGCTTTGGGGACAGGGATATTCAGCCCCAGCATTTT.

The chain joins TRBV19 to TRBJ1-5; TRBD1 matches at 9 bases. Trimming at V came to 5 bases and at J to 7 bases, leaving 24 bases not matched to a gene. The CDR3 has 20 residues. Germline lookup yields CDR1 LNHDA and CDR2 SQIVND (reference sequence). The chain's CDR3 is CASSGPVSGVGTGIIQPQHF. The CDR3 DNA sequence: TGTGCCAGTAGTGGGCCTGTATCGGGAGTCGGGACAGGGATAATACAGCCCCAGCATTTT.

This clone was seen a single time. This chain joins TRBV7-3 and TRBJ2-3; 11 bases line up with TRBD1. From germline, CDR1 is SGHTA and CDR2 FQGTGA. The V gene end was trimmed by 0 bases and the J gene end by 6 bases; junction bases not matched to a gene: 8. This CDR3 has 17 amino acids. The CDR3 sequence is CASSLTRTGGRVDTQYF. Here the CDR3 DNA reads TGTGCCAGCAGCTTAACCAGGACAGGGGGCAGAGTCGATACGCAGTATTTT.

The chain combines TRBV24-1 with TRBJ2-5; 10 bases match TRBD2. The germline V gene has CDR1 KGHDR and CDR2 SFDVKD. The CDR3 has 17 residues. V was clipped by 9 bases and J by 5 bases; unmatched bases: 17. For the CDR3, the DNA is TGTGCCACCCGGAGAGAACCGACTAGCGGGTCACTGGAGACCCAGTACTTC. As protein: CATRREPTSGSLETQYF.

The V gene is TRBV24-1, the J gene TRBJ2-3; possibly TRBD2 for D (5 bases). Between the trimmed V and J ends, which lost 9 bases and 0 bases, there was a span of 9 bases. The CDR3 totals 13 residues. Germline assignment: CDR1 KGHDR and CDR2 SFDVKD. The CDR3 nucleotides are TGTGCCACCGGACCGGGGAGCACAGATACGCAGTATTTT. Protein sequence: CATGPGSTDTQYF.

This clone was seen a single time. V is TRBV27 and J is TRBJ2-5, with 7 nucleotides matching TRBD2. The length of the CDR3 is 16 residues. Per the germline V gene, CDR1 is MNHEY and CDR2 is SMNVEV (reference sequence). The junction had 11 bases not matched to a gene; V was cut back by 3 bases and J by 4 bases. The chain's CDR3 is CASSFFPRRERETQYF. The CDR3 coding sequence is TGTGCCAGCAGTTTTTTCCCGCGGCGGGAGCGAGAGACCCAGTACTTC.

This clone was detected a few times. The rearrangement joins TRBV20-1 to TRBJ2-1; D gene unclear. Germline V gene lookup returns CDR1 DFQATT and CDR2 SNEGSKA (reference sequence). This CDR3 has 11 residues. V dropped 4 bases and J dropped 7 bases, with 8 bases sitting between them. The CDR3 region is CSATDNNEQFF. CDR3 nucleotide sequence: TGCAGTGCTACCGACAATAATGAGCAGTTCTTC.

The CDR3 loop reads CASSFGGNEAFF. Here the CDR3 DNA reads TGTGCCAGCAGTTTCGGGGGAAATGAAGCTTTCTTT. V is TRBV27 and J is TRBJ1-1, with D possibly being TRBD1 (5 bases). The CDR3 spans 12 residues. Germline CDR1 and CDR2: MNHEY and SMNVEV (reference sequence). V was clipped by 3 bases and J by 7 bases, with 9 bases between them.

V is TRBV6-4 and J is TRBJ2-3; 8 bases agree with TRBD2. Germline V lookup: CDR1 MRHNA, CDR2 SNTAGT. Germline trimming cut 2 bases from V and 3 bases from J; bases unmatched to any gene: 1. The length of the CDR3 is 14 residues. For the CDR3, the DNA is TGTGCCAGCAGTGACGCGGGAGGAACAGATACGCAGTATTTT. Its protein product is CASSDAGGTDTQYF.

The rearrangement links TRBV10-3 to TRBJ2-2; 16 bases match TRBD2. Trimming cost V 10 bases and J 7 bases; bases outside gene matches: 15. The CDR3 runs to 18 residues. The V gene's germline CDR1 is ENHRY and CDR2 SYGVKD. The CDR3 is CASAPGLAGGIFSGELFF. The CDR3 nucleotides are TGTGCCAGTGCCCCGGGACTAGCGGGAGGGATCTTCAGCGGGGAGCTGTTTTTT.

The V gene is TRBV5-1, the J gene TRBJ2-5; 10 nucleotides match TRBD1. The CDR3 extends over 15 amino acids. The V gene end was trimmed by 4 bases and the J gene end by 3 bases; junction bases not matched to a gene: 6. CDR1 is SGHRS, CDR2 YFSETQ, per germline. CDR3 coding DNA: TGCGCCAGCAGCAAGACCGGGACAGGGGAAGAGACCCAGTACTTC. This codes for CASSKTGTGEETQYF.

The rearrangement joins TRBV27 to TRBJ1-3; weak D call: TRBD1 (6 bases). The CDR3 covers 14 residues. CDR1 is MNHEY and CDR2 is SMNVEV in the germline V gene (reference sequence). Trimming left V 4 bases short and J 4 bases short, with 11 bases between. CDR3 sequence reads: CASSSGGAGNTIYF. The CDR3, as DNA: TGTGCCAGCAGTTCGGGGGGCGCCGGAAACACCATATATTTT.

This chain joins TRBV6-6 and TRBJ1-1; D is undetermined. The CDR3 length is 13 residues. V gave up 2 bases and J gave up 0 bases, with 4 bases separating them. Germline V gene lookup returns CDR1 MNHNY and CDR2 SVGAGI (reference sequence). The CDR3 protein is CASSYRLNTEAFF. CDR3 DNA: TGTGCCAGCAGTTACCGGTTGAACACTGAAGCTTTCTTT.

The chain employs TRBV18 and TRBJ2-7; tentative D call: TRBD2 (7 bases). V gave up 3 bases and J gave up 2 bases, with 20 bases separating them. The CDR3 spans 17 residues. Germline assignment: CDR1 KGHSH and CDR2 LQKENI. The CDR3 reads CASSPAGAGVGPYEQYF. Written as DNA, the CDR3 is TGTGCCAGCTCACCCGCGGGGGCAGGGGTAGGGCCCTACGAGCAGTACTTC.

Only one count was recorded for this clone. The J gene is TRBJ1-4, the V gene TRBV9, with D perhaps TRBD1 (5 bases). Germline V gene data show CDR1 as SGDLS and CDR2 as YYNGEE. There are 17 residues in the CDR3. Trimming took off 0 bases at V and 8 bases at J, with 20 bases between the two ends. The DNA of the CDR3 is TGTGCCAGCAGCGTAGAAGGGGCAGGATTGCTCGGCGAAAAACTGTTTTTT. Its translation is CASSVEGAGLLGEKLFF.

The chain has TRBV19 and TRBJ1-2; TRBD1 aligns across 7 bases. The CDR3 loop spans 16 amino acids. The V segment lost 4 bases and the J segment 4 bases; nucleotides outside the gene matches: 12. CDR1 is LNHDA and CDR2 is SQIVND in the germline V gene (reference sequence). The CDR3 is CASSTTWTGGTYGYTF. The CDR3 nucleotides are TGTGCCAGTAGTACTACATGGACAGGAGGAACCTATGGCTACACCTTC.

The chain carries TRBV27 and TRBJ2-7; 11 nucleotides align to TRBD2. The J segment lost 6 bases and the V segment lost 4 bases, leaving 20 bases of the junction unmatched. Germline V gene lookup returns CDR1 MNHEY and CDR2 SMNVEV (reference sequence). This CDR3 spans 19 amino acids. The CDR3 loop is CASSSSPRVAGGPLSEQYF. DNA of the CDR3: TGTGCCAGCAGTTCGTCCCCACGGGTAGCGGGGGGGCCTTTGTCCGAGCAGTACTTC.

This chain uses TRBV29-1 with TRBJ2-1, with 7 bases fitting TRBD2. This CDR3 region has 16 residues. CDR1 is SQVTM, CDR2 ANQGSEA, per germline. V shed 0 bases and J 0 bases; nucleotides not matched to a gene: 5. The CDR3 region has the DNA TGCAGCGTTGAAGAGGTCGGGAGGAGCTCCTACAATGAGCAGTTCTTC. Its translation is CSVEEVGRSSYNEQFF.